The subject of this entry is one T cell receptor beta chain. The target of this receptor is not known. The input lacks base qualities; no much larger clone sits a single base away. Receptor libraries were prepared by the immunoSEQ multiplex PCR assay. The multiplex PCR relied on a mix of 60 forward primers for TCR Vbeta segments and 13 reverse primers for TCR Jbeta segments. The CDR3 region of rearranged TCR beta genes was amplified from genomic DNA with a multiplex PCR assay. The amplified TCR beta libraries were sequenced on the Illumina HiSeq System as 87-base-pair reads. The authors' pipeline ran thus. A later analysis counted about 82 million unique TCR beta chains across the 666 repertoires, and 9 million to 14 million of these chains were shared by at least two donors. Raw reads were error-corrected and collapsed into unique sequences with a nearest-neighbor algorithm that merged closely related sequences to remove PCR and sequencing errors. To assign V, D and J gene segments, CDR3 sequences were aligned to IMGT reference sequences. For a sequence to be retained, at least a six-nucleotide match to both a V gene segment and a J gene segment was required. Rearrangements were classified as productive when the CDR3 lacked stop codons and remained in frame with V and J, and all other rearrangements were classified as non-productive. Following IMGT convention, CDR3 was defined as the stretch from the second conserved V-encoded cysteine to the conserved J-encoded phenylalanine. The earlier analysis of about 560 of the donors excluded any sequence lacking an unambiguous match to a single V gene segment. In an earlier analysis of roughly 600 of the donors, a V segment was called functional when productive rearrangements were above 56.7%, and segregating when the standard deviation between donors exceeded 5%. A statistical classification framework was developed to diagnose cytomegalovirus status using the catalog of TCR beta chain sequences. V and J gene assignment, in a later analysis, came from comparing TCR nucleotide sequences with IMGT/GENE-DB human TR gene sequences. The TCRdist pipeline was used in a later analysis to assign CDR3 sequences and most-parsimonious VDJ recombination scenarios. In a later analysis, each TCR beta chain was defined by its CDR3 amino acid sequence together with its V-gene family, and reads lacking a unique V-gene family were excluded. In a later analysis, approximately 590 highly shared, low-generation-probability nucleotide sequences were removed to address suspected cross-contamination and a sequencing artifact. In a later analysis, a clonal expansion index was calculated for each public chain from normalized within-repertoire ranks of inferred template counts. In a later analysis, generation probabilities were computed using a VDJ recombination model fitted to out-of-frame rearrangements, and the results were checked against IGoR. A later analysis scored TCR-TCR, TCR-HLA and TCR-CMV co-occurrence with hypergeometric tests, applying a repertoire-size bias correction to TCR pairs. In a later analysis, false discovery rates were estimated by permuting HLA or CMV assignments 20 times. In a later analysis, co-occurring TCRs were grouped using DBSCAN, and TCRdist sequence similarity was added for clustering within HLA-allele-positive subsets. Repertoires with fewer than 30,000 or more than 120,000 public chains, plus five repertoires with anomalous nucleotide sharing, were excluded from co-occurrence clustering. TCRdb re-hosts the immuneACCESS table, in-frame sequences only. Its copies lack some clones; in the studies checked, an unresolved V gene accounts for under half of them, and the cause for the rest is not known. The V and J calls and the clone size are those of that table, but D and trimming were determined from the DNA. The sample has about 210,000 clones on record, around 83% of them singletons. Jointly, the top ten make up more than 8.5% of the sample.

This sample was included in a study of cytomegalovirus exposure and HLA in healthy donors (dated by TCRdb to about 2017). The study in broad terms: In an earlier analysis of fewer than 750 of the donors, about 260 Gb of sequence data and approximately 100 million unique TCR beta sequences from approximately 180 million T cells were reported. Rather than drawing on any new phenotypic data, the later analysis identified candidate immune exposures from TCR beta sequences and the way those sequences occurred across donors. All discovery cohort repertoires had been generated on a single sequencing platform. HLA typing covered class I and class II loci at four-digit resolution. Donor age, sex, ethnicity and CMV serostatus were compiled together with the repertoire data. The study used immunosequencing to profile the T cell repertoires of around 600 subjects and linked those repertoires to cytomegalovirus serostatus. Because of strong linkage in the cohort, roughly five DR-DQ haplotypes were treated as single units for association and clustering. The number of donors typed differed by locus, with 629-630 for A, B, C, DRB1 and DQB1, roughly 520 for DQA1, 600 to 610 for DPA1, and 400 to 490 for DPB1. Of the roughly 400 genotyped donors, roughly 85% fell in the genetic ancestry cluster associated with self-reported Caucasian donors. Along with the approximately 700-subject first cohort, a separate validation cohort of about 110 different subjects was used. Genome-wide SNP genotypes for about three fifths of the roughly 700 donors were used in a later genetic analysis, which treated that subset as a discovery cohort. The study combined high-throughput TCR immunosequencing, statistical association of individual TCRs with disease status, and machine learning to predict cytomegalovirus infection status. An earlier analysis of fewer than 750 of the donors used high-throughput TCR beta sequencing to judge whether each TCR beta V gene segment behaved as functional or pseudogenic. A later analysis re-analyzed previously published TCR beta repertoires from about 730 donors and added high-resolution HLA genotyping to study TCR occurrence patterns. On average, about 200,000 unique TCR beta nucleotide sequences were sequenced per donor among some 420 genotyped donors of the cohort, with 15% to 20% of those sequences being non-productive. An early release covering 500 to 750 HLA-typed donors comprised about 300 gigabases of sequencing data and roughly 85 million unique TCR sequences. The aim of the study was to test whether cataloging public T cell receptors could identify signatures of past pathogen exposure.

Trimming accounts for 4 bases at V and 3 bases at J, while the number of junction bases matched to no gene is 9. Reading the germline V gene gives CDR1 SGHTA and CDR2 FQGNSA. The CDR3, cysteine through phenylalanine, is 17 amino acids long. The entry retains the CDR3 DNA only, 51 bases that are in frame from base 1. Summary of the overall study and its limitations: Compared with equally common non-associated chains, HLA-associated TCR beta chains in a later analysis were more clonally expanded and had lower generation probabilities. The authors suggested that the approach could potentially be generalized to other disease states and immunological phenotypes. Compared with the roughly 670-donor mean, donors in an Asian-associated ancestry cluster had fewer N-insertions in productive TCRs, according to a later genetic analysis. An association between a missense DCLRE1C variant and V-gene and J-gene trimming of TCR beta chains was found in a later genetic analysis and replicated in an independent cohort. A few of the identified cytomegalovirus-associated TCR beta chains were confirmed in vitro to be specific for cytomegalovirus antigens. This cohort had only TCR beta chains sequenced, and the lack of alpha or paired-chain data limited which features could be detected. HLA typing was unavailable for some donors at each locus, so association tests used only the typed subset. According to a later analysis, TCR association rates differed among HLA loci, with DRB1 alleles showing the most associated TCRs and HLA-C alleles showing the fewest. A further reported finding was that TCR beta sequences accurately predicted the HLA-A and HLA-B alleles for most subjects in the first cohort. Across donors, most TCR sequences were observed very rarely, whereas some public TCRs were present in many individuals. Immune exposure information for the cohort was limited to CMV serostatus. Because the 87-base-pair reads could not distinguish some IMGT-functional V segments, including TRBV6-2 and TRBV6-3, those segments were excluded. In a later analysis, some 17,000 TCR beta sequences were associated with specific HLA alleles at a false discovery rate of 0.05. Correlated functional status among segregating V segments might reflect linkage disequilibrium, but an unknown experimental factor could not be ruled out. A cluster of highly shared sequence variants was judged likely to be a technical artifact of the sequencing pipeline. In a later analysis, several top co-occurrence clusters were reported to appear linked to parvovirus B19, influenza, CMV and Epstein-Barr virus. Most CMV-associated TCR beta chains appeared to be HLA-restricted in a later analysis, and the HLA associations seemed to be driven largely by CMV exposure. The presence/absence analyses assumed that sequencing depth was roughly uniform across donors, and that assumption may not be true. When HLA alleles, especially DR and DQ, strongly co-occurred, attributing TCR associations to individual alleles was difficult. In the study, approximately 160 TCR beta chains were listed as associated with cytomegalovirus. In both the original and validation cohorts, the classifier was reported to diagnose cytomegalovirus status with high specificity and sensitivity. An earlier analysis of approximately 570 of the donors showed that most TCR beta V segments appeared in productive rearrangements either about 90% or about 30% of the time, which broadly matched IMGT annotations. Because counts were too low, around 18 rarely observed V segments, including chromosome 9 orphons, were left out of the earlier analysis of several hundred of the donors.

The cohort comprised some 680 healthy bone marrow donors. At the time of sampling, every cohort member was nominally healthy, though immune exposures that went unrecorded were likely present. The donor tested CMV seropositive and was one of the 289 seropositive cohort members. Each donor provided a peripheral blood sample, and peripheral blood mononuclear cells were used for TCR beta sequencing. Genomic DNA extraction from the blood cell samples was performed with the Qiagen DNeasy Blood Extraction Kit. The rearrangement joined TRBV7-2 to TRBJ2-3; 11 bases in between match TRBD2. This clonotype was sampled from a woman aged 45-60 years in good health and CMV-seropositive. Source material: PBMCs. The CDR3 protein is CASSSARLAGITDTQYF. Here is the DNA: TGTGCCAGCAGCTCAGCCCGACTAGCGGGGATAACAGATACGCAGTATTTT.